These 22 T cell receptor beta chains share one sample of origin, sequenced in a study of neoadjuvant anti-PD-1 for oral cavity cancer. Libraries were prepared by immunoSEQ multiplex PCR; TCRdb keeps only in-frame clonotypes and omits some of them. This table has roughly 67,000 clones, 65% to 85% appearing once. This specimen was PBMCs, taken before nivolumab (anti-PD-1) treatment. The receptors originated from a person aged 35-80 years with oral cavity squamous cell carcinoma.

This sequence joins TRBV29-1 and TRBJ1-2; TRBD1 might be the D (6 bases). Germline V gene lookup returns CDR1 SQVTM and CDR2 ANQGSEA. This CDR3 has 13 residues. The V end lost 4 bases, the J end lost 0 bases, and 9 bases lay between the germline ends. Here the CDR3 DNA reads TGCAGCGTTGGACAGGAAGCTAACTATGGCTACACCTTC. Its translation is CSVGQEANYGYTF.

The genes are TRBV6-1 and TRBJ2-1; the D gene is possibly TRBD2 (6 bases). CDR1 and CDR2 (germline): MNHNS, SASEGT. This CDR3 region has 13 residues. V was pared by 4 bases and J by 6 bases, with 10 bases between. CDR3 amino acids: CASSGLGANEQFF. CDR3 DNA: TGTGCCAGCAGTGGACTAGGGGCCAATGAGCAGTTCTTC.

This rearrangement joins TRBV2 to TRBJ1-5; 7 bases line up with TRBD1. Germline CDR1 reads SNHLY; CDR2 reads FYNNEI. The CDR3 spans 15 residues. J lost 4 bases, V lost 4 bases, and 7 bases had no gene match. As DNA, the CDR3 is TGTGCCAGCAGTGCGATGACAGGGACTAATCAGCCCCAGCATTTT. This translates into CASSAMTGTNQPQHF.

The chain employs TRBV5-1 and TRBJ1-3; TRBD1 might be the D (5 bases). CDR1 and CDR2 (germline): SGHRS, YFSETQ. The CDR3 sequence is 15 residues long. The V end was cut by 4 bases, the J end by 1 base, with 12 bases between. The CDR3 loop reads CASSPSGLSGNTIYF. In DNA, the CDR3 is TGCGCCAGCAGCCCATCAGGGTTGTCTGGAAACACCATATATTTT.

The CDR3 loop reads CASSVTEETQYF. CDR3 nucleotides: TGTGCCAGCAGCGTAACGGAAGAGACCCAGTACTTC. The chain recombines TRBV5-6 with TRBJ2-5; the D is unclear. CDR1 and CDR2 from the germline V gene are SGHDT and YYEEEE. This CDR3 is 12 amino acids long. Between the trimmed V and J ends, which lost 4 bases and 3 bases, there was a span of 7 bases.

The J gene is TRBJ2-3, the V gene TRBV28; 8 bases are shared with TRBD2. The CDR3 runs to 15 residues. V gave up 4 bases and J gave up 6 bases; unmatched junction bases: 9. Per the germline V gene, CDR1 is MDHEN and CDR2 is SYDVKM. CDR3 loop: CASSSPGTSSDTQYF. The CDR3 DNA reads TGTGCCAGCAGTTCACCCGGGACTAGTTCTGATACGCAGTATTTT.

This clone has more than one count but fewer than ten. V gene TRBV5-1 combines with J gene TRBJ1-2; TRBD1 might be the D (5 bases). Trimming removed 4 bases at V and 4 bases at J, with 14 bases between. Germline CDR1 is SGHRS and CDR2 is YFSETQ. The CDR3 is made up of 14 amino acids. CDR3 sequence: CASSPMHDSYGYTF. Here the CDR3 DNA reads TGCGCCAGCAGCCCGATGCATGACAGCTATGGCTACACCTTC.

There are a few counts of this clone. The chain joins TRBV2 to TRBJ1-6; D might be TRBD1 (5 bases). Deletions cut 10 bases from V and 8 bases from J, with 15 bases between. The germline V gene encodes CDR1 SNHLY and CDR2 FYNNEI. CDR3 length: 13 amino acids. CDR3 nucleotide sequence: TGTGCCACTGGGACCTCGAGGGATTCACCCCTCCACTTT. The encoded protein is CATGTSRDSPLHF.

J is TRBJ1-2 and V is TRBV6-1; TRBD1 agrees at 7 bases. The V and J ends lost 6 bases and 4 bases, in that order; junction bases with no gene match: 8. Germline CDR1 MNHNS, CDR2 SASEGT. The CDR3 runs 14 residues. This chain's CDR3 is CASSATTGAYGYTF. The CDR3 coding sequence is TGTGCCAGCAGCGCGACAACAGGGGCCTATGGCTACACCTTC.

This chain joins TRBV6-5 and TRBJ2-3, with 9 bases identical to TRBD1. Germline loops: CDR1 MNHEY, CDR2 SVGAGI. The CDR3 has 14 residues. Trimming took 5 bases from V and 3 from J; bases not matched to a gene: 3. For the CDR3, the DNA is TGTGCCAGCAGTACAGACAGGGGGACAGATACGCAGTATTTT. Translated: CASSTDRGTDTQYF.

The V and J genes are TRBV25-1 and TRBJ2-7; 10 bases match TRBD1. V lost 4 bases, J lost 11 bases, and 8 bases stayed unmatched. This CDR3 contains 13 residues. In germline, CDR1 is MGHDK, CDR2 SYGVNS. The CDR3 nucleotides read TGTGCCAGCAGTGGACTCCTCGGGACAGGGGAGTACTTC. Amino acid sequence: CASSGLLGTGEYF.

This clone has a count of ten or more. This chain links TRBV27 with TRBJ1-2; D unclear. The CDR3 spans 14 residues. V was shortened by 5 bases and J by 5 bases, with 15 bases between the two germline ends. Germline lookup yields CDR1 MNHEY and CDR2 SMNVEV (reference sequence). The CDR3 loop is CASSRLDMGYGYTF. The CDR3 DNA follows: TGTGCCAGCAGTCGACTTGACATGGGATATGGCTACACCTTC.

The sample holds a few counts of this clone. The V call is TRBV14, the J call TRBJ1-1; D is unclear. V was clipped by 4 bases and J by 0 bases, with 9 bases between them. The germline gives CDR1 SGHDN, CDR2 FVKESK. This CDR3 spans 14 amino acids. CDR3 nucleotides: TGTGCCAGCAGCCCATTTCTCCTGAACACTGAAGCTTTCTTT. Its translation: CASSPFLLNTEAFF.

The CDR3 nucleotides are TGTGCCAGCAGCGTAGCGTCAGGGGGCTCCTACGAGCAGTACTTC. It codes for CASSVASGGSYEQYF. The chain carries TRBV9 and TRBJ2-7, with TRBD1 matching over 7 bases. CDR1 and CDR2 from the germline V gene are SGDLS and YYNGEE. V lost 0 bases to trimming and J lost 0 bases; unmatched junction nucleotides: 3. The CDR3 length is 15 residues.

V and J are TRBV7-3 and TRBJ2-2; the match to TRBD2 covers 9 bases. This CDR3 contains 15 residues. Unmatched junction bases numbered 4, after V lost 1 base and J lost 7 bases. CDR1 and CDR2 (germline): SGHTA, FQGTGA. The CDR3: CASSLSAGGNGELFF. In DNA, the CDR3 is TGTGCCAGCAGCTTAAGTGCGGGAGGGAACGGGGAGCTGTTTTTT.

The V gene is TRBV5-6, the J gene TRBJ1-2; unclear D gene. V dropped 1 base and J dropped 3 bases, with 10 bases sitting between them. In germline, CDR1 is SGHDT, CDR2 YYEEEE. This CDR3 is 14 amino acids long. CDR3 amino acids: CASSLPTSHYGYTF. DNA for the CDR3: TGTGCCAGCAGCTTGCCGACTTCCCACTATGGCTACACCTTC.

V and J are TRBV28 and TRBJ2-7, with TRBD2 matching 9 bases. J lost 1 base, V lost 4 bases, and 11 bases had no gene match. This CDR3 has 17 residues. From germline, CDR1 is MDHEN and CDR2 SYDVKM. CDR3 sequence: CASSSPLLAGPSYEQYF. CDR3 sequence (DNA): TGTGCCAGCAGTTCCCCCCTGCTAGCGGGACCTTCCTACGAGCAGTACTTC.

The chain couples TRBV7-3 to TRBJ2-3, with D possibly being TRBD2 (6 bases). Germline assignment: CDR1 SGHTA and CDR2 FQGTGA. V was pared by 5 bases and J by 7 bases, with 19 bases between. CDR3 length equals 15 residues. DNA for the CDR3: TGTGCCAGCAGCCCTCTAGCGAGTGGGGCACATACGCAGTATTTT. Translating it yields CASSPLASGAHTQYF.

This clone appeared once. The CDR3 sequence is CASSLGAVGNTIYF. CDR3 in DNA: TGCGCCAGCAGCTTGGGGGCCGTCGGAAACACCATATATTTT. The chain has TRBV5-1 and TRBJ1-3, with unresolved D. The CDR3 is 14 amino acids. In germline, CDR1 is SGHRS, CDR2 YFSETQ. V was shortened by 0 bases and J by 4 bases, with 8 bases between the two germline ends.

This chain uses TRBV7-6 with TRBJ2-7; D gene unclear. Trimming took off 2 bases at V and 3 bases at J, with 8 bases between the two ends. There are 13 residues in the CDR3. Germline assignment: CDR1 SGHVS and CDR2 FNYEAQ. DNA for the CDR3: TGTGCCAGCAGCTTATGGTTTGGCTACGAGCAGTACTTC. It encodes CASSLWFGYEQYF.

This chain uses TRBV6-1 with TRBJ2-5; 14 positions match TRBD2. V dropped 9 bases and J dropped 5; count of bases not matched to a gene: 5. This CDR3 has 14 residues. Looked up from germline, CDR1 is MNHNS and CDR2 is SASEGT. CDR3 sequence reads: CASRLAGGPETQYF. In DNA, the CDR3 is TGTGCCAGTCGACTAGCGGGGGGGCCGGAGACCCAGTACTTC.

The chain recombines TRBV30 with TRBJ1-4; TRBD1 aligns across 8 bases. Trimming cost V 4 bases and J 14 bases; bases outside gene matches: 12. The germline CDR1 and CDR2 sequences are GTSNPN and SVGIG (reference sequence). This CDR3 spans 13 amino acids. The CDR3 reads CAWMDRASTRLFF. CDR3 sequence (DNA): TGTGCCTGGATGGACAGGGCGAGTACTCGGCTGTTTTTT.